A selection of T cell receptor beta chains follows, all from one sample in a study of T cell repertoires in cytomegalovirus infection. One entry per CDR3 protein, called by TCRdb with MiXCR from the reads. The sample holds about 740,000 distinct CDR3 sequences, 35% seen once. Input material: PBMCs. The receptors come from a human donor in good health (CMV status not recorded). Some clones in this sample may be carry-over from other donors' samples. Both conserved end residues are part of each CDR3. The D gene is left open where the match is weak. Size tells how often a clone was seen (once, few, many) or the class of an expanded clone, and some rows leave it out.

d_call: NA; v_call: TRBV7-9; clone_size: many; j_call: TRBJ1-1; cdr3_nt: TGTGCCAGCAGTGGACAGACGAACACTGAAGCTTTCTTT; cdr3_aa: CASSGQTNTEAFF
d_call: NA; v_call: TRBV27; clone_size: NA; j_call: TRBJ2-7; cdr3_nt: TGTGCCAGCAGTACAGGGCCCTACGAGAAGTACTTC; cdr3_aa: CASSTGPYEKYF
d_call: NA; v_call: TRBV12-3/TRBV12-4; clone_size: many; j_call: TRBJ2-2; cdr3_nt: TGTGCCAGCAGTTTAGCCCCCCGACTGAGCTCGAACACCGGGGAGCTGTTTTTT; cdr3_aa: CASSLAPRLSSNTGELFF
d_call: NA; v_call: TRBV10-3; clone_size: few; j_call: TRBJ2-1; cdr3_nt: TGTGCCATCAGTGAGTCCGACGGGGCAACTCCTGGGGATGAGCAGTTCTTC; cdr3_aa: CAISESDGATPGDEQFF
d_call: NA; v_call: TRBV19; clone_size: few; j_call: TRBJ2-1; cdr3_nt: TGTGCCAGTAGTATACCCGGAGGAGCTGACAATGAGCAGTTCTTC; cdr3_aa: CASSIPGGADNEQFF
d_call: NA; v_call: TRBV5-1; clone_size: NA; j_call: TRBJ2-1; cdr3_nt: TGCGCCAGCAGCCTCTTAGGGATCTCCTACAATGAGCAGTTCTTC; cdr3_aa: CASSLLGISYNEQFF
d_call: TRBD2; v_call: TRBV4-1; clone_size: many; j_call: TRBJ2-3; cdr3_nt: TGCGCCAGCAGCCATTCTGGACTAGCGGGGAACACAGATACGCAGTATTTT; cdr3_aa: CASSHSGLAGNTDTQYF
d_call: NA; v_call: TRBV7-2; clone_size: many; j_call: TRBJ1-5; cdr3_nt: TGTGCCAGCAGCTTTTTCCAGGCTAGCAATCAGCCCCAGCATTTT; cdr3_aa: CASSFFQASNQPQHF
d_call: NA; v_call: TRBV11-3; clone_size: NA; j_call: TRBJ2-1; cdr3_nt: TGTGCCAGCACCCCCTCCGGGTACAATGAGCAGTTCTTC; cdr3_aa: CASTPSGYNEQFF
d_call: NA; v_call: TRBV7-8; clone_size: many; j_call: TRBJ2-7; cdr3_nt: TGTGCCAGCAGCCCAGACAGGGTGGGAGGGGAGCAGTACTTC; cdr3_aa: CASSPDRVGGEQYF
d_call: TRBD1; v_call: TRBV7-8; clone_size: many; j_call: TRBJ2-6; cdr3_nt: TGTGCCAGCAGCTCACCCCCGGACAGAATCAGTCAGGGGGACGGACGGGTCCTGACTTTC; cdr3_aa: CASSSPPDRISQGDGRVLTF
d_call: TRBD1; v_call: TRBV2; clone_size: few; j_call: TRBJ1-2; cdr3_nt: TGTGCCAAAACAGGGGCAGCTGGCTACACCTTC; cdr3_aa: CAKTGAAGYTF
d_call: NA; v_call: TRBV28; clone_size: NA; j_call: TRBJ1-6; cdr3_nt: TGTGCCAGCAGTTTGAGTCGGGCAGCGTATAATTCACCCCTCCACTTT; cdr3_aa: CASSLSRAAYNSPLHF
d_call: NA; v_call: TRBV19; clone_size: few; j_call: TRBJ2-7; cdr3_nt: TGTGCCAGTAGTATACCCGCCTCATACGAGCAGTACTTC; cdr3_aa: CASSIPASYEQYF
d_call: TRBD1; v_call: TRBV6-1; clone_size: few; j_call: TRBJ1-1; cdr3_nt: TGTGCCAGCAGTACATGGACAGGGGGTAACACTGAAGCTTTCTTT; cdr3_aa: CASSTWTGGNTEAFF
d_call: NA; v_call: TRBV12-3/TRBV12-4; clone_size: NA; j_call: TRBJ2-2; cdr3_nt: TGTGCCAGCAGTTTCCCCGGGGGACTCGGCGGGGAGCTGTTTTTT; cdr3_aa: CASSFPGGLGGELFF
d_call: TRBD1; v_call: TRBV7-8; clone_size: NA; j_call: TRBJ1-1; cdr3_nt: TGTGCCAGCATCTTAACTGGGACAGCTAACACTGAAGCTTTCTTT; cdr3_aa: CASILTGTANTEAFF
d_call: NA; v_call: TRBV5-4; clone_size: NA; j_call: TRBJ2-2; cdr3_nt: TGTGCCAGCAGCTTGTTTGGGACCCGAGGGACCGGGGAGCTGTTTTTT; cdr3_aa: CASSLFGTRGTGELFF
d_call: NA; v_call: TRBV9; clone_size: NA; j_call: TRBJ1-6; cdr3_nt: TGTGCCAGCAGCGTAGCTGGGGGCGGGGGTTCACCCCTCCACTTT; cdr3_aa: CASSVAGGGGSPLHF